What follows describes a single TCR beta chain. The antigen is undetermined. This PCR relied on a set of 60 Vbeta primers and 13 Jbeta primers. Assay: immunoSEQ multiplex PCR; the TCRdb copy retains only in-frame clones and omits some. The table records roughly 170,000 clones, over 80% of them present only once. This entry belongs to a study of cytomegalovirus exposure and HLA in healthy donors. Broader study findings: As a later analysis revealed, the rate of TCR association differed by HLA locus, with DRB1 most and HLA-C fewest.

The origin of this receptor is a woman aged 45 to 65 in good health and CMV-seropositive. The specimen was PBMCs.

The CDR3 DNA sequence: TGTGCCATCAAACAGGGGGAGACTGAAGCTTTCTTT. This sequence encodes CAIKQGETEAFF. The chain is built from TRBV10-3 and TRBJ1-1, with 8 bases that match TRBD1. The CDR3 extends over 12 amino acids. The trim removed 7 bases at V and 5 bases at J, leaving 3 bases unmatched. From germline, CDR1 is ENHRY and CDR2 SYGVKD.